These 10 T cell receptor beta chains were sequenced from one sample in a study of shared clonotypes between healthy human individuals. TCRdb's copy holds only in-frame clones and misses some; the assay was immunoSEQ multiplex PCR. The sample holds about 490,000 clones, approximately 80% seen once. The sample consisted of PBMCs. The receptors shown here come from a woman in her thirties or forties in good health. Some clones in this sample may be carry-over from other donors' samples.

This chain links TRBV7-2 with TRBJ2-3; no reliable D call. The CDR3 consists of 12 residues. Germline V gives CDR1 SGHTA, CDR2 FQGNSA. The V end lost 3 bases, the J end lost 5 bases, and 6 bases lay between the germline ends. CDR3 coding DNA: TGTGCCAGCAGCTTCAGAGGAGATACGCAGTATTTT. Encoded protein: CASSFRGDTQYF.

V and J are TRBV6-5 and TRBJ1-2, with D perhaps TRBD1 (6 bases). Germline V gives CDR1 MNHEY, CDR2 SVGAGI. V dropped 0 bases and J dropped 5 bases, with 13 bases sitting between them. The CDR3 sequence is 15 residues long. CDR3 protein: CASSYSTGSGYGYTF. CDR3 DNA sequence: TGTGCCAGCAGTTACTCAACAGGGAGCGGATATGGCTACACCTTC.

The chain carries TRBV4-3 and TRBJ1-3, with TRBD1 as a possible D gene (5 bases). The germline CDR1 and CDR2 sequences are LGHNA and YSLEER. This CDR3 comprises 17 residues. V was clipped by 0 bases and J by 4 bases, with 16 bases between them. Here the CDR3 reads CASSQDIRGLVGNTIYF. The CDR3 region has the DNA TGCGCCAGCAGCCAAGATATTAGGGGTTTGGTCGGAAACACCATATATTTT.

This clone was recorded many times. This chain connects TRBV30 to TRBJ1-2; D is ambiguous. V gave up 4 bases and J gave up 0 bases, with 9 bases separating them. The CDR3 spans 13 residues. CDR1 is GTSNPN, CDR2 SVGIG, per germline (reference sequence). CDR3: CAWKAPPNYGYTF. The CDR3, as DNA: TGTGCCTGGAAGGCTCCCCCTAACTATGGCTACACCTTC.

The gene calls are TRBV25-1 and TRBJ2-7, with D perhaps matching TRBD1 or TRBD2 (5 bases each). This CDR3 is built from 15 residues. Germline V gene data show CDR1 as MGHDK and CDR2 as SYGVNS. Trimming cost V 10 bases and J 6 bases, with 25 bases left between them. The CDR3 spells CATSGRDGGVGEQYF. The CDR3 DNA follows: TGTGCCACCTCAGGCCGGGACGGAGGAGTCGGCGAGCAGTACTTC.

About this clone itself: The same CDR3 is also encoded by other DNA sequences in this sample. CDR3: CASSGAREQYF. CDR3 in DNA: TGTGCCTCCTCAGGGGCTCGGGAGCAGTACTTC. V and J are TRBV2 and TRBJ2-7, with D perhaps TRBD1 (6 bases). Germline CDR1 SNHLY, CDR2 FYNNEI. CDR3 size: 11 residues. The germline V and J ends were trimmed by 11 bases and 7 bases, with 15 bases remaining between them. Combining the CDR3 with reference TRBV2 and TRBJ2-7 gives the whole variable domain EPEVTQTPSHQVTQMGQEVILRCVPISNHLYFYWYRQILGQKVEFLVSFYNNEISEKSEIFDDQFSVERPDGSNFTLKIRSTKLEDSAMYFCASSGAREQYFGPGTRLTVT.

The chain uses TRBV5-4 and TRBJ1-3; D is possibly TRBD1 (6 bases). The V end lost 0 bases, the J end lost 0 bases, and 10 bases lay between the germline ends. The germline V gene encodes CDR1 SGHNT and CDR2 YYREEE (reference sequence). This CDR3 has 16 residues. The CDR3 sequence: CASSLGGQSSGNTIYF. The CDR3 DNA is TGTGCCAGCAGCTTGGGTGGACAGAGCTCTGGAAACACCATATATTTT.

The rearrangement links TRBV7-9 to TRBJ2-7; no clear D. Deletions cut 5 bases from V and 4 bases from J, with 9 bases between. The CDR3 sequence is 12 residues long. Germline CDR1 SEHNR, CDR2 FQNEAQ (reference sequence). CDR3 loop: CASSLQQYEQYF. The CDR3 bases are TGTGCCAGCAGCCTACAGCAATACGAGCAGTACTTC.

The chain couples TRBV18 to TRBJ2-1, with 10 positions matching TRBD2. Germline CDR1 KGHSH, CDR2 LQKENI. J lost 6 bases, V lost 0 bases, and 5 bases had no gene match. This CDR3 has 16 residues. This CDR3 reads CASSPPFLAGANEQFF. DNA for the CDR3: TGTGCCAGCTCACCACCTTTTCTAGCGGGAGCCAATGAGCAGTTCTTC.

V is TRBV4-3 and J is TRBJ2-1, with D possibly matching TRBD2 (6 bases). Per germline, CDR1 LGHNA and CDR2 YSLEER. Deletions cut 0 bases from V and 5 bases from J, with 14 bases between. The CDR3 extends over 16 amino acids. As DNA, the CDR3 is TGCGCCAGCAGCCAAGATAGCGGTCTAGCGAACAATGAGCAGTTCTTC. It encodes CASSQDSGLANNEQFF.